Presented here are 10 T cell receptor beta chains from one specimen sequenced in a study of blood T cells in healthy people across ages. Then a second PCR, running about 7 to 11 cycles, was carried out with a sample-barcoded 5' primer and a J-beta primer mix. TCRdb fed the 5' RACE reads into MiXCR, producing one record per CDR3 protein. The sample contains about 1,800,000 distinct CDR3 sequences, roughly 27% of which appear only once. Sequencing was performed on blood. Receptors originate from a woman aged 25 to 39 in good health.

This clonotype was picked up a small number of times. The chain employs TRBV7-2 and TRBJ2-1, with D unclear. The V end lost 1 base, the J end lost 9 bases, and 10 bases lay between the germline ends. The germline CDR1 and CDR2 sequences are SGHTA and FQGNSA. This CDR3 region has 13 residues. The DNA for the CDR3 is TGTGCCAGCAGCTTAGGGGCAGTCGGTGAGCAGTTCTTC. Translation gives CASSLGAVGEQFF.

This clonotype was picked up one time. The CDR3 region is CASNLRQVPDTQYF. DNA of the CDR3: TGTGCCAGCAACCTACGACAGGTTCCAGATACGCAGTATTTT. The chain employs TRBV5-6 and TRBJ2-3; tentative D call: TRBD1 (6 bases). From germline, CDR1 is SGHDT and CDR2 YYEEEE. V was shortened by 6 bases and J by 4 bases, with 15 bases between the two germline ends. The CDR3 length is 14 residues.

This clonotype has ten or more counts. The V and J genes are TRBV5-1 and TRBJ2-1; 10 bases align to TRBD2. J gave up 8 bases and V 1 base, and 6 bases lay outside the gene matches. The CDR3 spans 15 residues. The germline gives CDR1 SGHRS, CDR2 YFSETQ. This CDR3 reads CASSLLASGGDEQFF. In nucleotides, the CDR3 is TGCGCCAGCAGCTTGTTAGCTAGCGGGGGTGATGAGCAGTTCTTC.

For this clonotype: A much larger clone sits a single nucleotide away, making a read error possible. The rearrangement links TRBV20-1 to TRBJ2-1, with TRBD1 matching 7 bases. Germline CDR1 reads DFQATT; CDR2 reads SNEGSKA (reference sequence). CDR3 size: 13 residues. For the CDR3, the DNA is TGCAGTGCTGCCGGGACAGCCTACAATAAGCAGTTCTTC. Amino acid sequence: CSAAGTAYNKQFF.

This clonotype appeared a few times. The chain is built from TRBV28 and TRBJ2-3, with a tentative D call TRBD2 (6 bases). The germline V gene encodes CDR1 MDHEN and CDR2 SYDVKM. V lost 10 bases and J lost 6, with 17 bases in between. This CDR3 contains 13 residues. The CDR3 reads CATSPGTQDTQYF. In nucleotides, the CDR3 is TGTGCCACCTCACCGGGGACTCAGGATACGCAGTATTTT.

This chain joins TRBV15 and TRBJ2-4, with TRBD2 as a possible D gene (6 bases). Between the trimmed V and J ends, which lost 1 base and 5 bases, there was a span of 9 bases. The V gene's germline CDR1 is LNHNV and CDR2 YYDKDF (reference sequence). This CDR3 has 14 residues. The CDR3 nucleotides are TGTGCCACCAGCAGAGGCGGGGTGGAAAACATTCAGTACTTC. Translation gives CATSRGGVENIQYF.

The rearrangement joins TRBV6-2 or TRBV6-3 to TRBJ2-1; D is ambiguous. The CDR3 totals 14 residues. CDR1 MNHEY and CDR2 SVGEGT come from the germline V gene. The V and J ends lost 5 bases and 8 bases respectively, with 16 bases between them. CDR3 coding DNA: TGTGCCAGCAGTCTGACCCTCCAGGTCGATGAGCAGTTCTTC. Its translation is CASSLTLQVDEQFF.

This clonotype was recorded a few times. The chain is built from TRBV4-3 and TRBJ2-1, with D perhaps matching TRBD2 (5 bases). CDR3 size: 16 residues. The germline V and J ends were trimmed by 0 bases and 4 bases, with 13 bases remaining between them. Germline V gene lookup returns CDR1 LGHNA and CDR2 YSLEER. This CDR3 is CASSQDRAGLYNEQFF. The CDR3 DNA reads as TGCGCCAGCAGCCAAGATAGAGCCGGACTTTACAATGAGCAGTTCTTC.

This clonotype was seen many times. V is TRBV29-1 and J is TRBJ1-2; 10 nucleotides match TRBD1. CDR3 length equals 16 residues. V lost 4 bases to trimming and J lost 5 bases; unmatched junction nucleotides: 13. CDR1 SQVTM and CDR2 ANQGSEA come from the germline V gene. The CDR3 DNA follows: TGCAGCGTTGTATTGGGACAGGGGAGTCCGCGGTATGGCTACACCTTC. It yields the protein CSVVLGQGSPRYGYTF.

This clonotype came up a few times. The rearrangement links TRBV5-1 to TRBJ2-5, with TRBD2 identical over 11 bases. CDR1 and CDR2 from the germline V gene are SGHRS and YFSETQ. The V gene end was trimmed by 4 bases and the J gene end by 4 bases; junction bases not matched to a gene: 6. The CDR3 sequence is 15 residues long. CDR3 residues: CASSVTSGVGETQYF. Written as DNA, the CDR3 is TGCGCCAGCAGCGTGACTAGCGGGGTGGGAGAGACCCAGTACTTC.